This T cell receptor (beta chain) was sequenced for a study of cytomegalovirus exposure and HLA in healthy donors. Trimming left V 0 bases short and J 0 bases short, with 10 bases between. CDR1 LNHNV and CDR2 YYDKDF come from the germline V gene (reference sequence). The CDR3 is made up of 16 amino acids. The PCR was carried out with 60 Vbeta primers and 13 Jbeta primers. Repertoires were generated with immunoSEQ multiplex PCR, while TCRdb's copy carries only in-frame clones and drops some. The profile shows 85,000 to 120,000 clones, 60% to 75% of them singletons. This sequence joins TRBV15 and TRBJ2-3, with D tentatively TRBD2 (6 bases). The sequence was obtained from a male donor in good health and CMV-seropositive. Sample: PBMCs. The CDR3 protein is CATSRDSGVSTDTQYF. The CDR3, as DNA: TGTGCCACCAGCAGAGATTCGGGGGTGAGCACAGATACGCAGTATTTT.